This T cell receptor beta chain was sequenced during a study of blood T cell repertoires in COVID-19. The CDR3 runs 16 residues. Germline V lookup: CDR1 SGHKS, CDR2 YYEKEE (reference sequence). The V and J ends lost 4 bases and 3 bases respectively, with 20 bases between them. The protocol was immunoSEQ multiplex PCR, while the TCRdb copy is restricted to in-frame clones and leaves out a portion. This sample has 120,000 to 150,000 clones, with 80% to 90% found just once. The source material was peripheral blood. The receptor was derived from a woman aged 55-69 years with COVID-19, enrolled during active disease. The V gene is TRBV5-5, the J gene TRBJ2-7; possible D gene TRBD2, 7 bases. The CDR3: CASSVPPGGAYYEQYF. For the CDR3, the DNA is TGTGCCAGCAGCGTACCCCCGGGGGGCGCCTACTACGAGCAGTACTTC.